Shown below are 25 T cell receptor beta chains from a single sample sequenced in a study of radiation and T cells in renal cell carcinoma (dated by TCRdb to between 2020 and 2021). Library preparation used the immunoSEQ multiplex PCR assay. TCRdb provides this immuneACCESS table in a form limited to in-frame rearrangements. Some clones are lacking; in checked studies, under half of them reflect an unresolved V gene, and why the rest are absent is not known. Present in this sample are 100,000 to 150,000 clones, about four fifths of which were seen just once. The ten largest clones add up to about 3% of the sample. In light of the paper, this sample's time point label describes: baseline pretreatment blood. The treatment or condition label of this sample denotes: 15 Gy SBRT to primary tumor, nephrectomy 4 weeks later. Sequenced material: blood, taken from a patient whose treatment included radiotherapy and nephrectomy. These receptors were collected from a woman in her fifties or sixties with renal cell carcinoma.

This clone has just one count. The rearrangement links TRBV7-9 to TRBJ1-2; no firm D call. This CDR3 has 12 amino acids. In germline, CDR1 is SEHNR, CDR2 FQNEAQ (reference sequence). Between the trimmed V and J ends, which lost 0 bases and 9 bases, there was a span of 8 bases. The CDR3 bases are TGTGCCAGCAGCTTAGCCGGCTCCAGCTACACCTTC. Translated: CASSLAGSSYTF.

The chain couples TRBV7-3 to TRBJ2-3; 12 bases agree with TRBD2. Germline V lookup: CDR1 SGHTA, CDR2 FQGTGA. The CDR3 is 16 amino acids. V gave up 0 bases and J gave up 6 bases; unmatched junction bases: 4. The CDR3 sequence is CASSLTGLAGFDTQYF. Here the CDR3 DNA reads TGTGCCAGCAGCTTAACCGGACTAGCGGGATTTGATACGCAGTATTTT.

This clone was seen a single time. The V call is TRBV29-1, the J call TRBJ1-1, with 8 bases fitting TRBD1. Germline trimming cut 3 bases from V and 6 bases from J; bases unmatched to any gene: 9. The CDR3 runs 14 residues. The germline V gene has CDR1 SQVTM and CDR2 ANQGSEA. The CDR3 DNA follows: TGCAGCGTTGAGGGGTACGGACAGGGTTCTGAAGCTTTCTTT. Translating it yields CSVEGYGQGSEAFF.

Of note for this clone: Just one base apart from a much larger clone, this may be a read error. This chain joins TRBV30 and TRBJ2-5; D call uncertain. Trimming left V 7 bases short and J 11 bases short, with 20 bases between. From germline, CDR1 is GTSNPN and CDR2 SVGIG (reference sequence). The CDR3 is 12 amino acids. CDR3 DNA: TGTGCCTCCCAGCCTATTTCTGGGGAACAGTACTTC. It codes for CASQPISGEQYF.

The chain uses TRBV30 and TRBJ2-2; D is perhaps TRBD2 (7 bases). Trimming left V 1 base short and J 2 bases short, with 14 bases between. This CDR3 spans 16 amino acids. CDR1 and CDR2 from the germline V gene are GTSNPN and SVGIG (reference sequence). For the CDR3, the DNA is TGTGCCTGGAGTGGGACAGCGGGAACTAACACCGGGGAGCTGTTTTTT. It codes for CAWSGTAGTNTGELFF.

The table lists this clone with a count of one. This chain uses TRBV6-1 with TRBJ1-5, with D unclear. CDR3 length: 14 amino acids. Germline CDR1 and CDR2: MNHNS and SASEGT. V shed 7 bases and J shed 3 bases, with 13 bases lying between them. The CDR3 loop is CASTPPRPNQPQHF. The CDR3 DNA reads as TGTGCCAGCACCCCCCCCAGGCCCAATCAGCCCCAGCATTTT.

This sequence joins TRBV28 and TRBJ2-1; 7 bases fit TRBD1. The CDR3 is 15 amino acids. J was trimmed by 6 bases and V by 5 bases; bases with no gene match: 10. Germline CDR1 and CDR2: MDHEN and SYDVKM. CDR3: CASSASTGTFNEQFF. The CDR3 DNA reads TGTGCCAGCAGTGCCTCGACAGGGACCTTCAATGAGCAGTTCTTC.

The CDR3 DNA reads as TGTGCCAGCAGCCGGGACCAAGTGTCTGAAGCTTTCTTT. It codes for CASSRDQVSEAFF. This chain uses TRBV6-6 with TRBJ1-1; D is possibly TRBD1 (5 bases). The CDR3 spans 13 residues. Germline V gene sequence: CDR1 MNHNY, CDR2 SVGAGI (reference sequence). Trimming shortened V by 6 bases and J by 6 bases, and 14 bases separated the two germline ends.

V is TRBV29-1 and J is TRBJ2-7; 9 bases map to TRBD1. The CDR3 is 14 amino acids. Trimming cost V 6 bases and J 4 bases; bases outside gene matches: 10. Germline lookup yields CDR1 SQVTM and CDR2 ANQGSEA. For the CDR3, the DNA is TGCAGCGTGAATACCGGGACAGGGTTTTACGAGCAGTACTTC. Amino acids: CSVNTGTGFYEQYF.

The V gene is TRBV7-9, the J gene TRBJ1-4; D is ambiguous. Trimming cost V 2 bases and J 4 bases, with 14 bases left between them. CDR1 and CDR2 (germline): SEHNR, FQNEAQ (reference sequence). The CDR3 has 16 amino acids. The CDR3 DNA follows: TGTGCCAGCAGCTTACGCGGGTCGGTGATTAATGAAAAACTGTTTTTT. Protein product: CASSLRGSVINEKLFF.

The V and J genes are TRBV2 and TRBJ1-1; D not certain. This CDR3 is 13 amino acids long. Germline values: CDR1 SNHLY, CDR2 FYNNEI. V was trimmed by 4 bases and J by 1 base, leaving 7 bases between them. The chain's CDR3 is CASSVTENTEAFF. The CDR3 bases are TGTGCCAGCAGTGTAACAGAGAACACTGAAGCTTTCTTT.

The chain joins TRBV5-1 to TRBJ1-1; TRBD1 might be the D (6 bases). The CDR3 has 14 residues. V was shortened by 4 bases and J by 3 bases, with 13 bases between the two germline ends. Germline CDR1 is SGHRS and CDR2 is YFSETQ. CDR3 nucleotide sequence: TGCGCCAGCAGCGCCGGACAGACTTACACTGAAGCTTTCTTT. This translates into CASSAGQTYTEAFF. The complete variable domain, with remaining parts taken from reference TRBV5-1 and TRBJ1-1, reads KAGVTQTPRYLIKTRGQQVTLSCSPISGHRSVSWYQQTPGQGLQFLFEYFSETQRNKGNFPGRFSGRQFSNSRSEMNVSTLELGDSALYLCASSAGQTYTEAFFGQGTRLTVV.

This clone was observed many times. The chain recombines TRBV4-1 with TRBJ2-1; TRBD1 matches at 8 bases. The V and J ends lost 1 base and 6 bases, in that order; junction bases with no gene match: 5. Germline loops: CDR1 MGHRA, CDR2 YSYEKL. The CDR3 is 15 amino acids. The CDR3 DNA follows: TGCGCCAGCAGCCAAGGACAGGGGATCGGCAATGAGCAGTTCTTC. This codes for CASSQGQGIGNEQFF.

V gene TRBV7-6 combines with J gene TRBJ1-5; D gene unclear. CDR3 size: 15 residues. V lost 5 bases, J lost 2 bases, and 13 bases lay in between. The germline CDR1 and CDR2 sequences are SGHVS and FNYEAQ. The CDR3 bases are TGTGCCAGCAGCCCGACTTCCATGGGCAATCAGCCCCAGCATTTT. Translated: CASSPTSMGNQPQHF.

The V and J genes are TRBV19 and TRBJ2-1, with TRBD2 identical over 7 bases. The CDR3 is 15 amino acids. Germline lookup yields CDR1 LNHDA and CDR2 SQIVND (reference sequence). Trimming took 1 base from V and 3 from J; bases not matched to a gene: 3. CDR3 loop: CASSIGAGSYNEQFF. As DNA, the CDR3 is TGTGCCAGTAGTATAGGAGCGGGGAGCTACAATGAGCAGTTCTTC.

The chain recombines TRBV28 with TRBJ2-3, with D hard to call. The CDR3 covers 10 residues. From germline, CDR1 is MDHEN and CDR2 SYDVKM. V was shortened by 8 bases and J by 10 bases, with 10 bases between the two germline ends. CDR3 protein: CASSSFAQYF. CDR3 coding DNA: TGTGCCAGCTCCTCCTTTGCGCAGTATTTT.

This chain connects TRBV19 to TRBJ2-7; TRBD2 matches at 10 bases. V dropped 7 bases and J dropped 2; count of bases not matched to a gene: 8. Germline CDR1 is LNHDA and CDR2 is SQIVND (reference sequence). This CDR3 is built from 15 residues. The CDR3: CASTPSGLAAYEQYF. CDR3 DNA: TGTGCCAGTACCCCCTCTGGACTAGCGGCCTACGAGCAGTACTTC.

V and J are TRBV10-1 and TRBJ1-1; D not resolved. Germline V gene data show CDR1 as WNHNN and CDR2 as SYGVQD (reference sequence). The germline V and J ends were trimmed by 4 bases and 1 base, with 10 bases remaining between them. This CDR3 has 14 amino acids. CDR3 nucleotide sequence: TGCGCCAGCAGTGTAAGAGGGTCGAACACTGAAGCTTTCTTT. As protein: CASSVRGSNTEAFF.

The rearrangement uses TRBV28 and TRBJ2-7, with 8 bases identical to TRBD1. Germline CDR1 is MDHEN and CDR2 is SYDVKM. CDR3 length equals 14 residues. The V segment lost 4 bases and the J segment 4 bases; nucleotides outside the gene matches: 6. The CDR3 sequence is CASSSPGQGYEQYF. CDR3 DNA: TGTGCCAGCAGTTCCCCAGGACAGGGTTACGAGCAGTACTTC.

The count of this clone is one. The CDR3 spells CASSVVDRFDYGYTF. DNA for the CDR3: TGTGCCAGCAGCGTAGTAGACAGGTTCGACTATGGCTACACCTTC. J is TRBJ1-2 and V is TRBV9; maybe TRBD1 (6 bases). Germline V lookup: CDR1 SGDLS, CDR2 YYNGEE. The CDR3 is made up of 15 amino acids. Trimming removed 0 bases at V and 3 bases at J, with 12 bases between.

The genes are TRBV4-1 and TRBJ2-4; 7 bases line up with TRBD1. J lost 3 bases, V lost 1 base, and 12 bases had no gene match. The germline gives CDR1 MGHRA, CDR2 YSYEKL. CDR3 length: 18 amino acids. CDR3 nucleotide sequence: TGCGCCAGCAGCCAAGGGGTCGTAGGGGGCTTGGTCAAAAACATTCAGTACTTC. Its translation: CASSQGVVGGLVKNIQYF.

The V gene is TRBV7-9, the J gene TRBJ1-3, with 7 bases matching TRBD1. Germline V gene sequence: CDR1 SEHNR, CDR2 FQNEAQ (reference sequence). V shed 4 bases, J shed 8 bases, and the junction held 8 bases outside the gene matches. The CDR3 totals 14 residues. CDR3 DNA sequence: TGTGCCAGCAGCTACCCACAGGGGTGGTACACCATATATTTT. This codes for CASSYPQGWYTIYF.

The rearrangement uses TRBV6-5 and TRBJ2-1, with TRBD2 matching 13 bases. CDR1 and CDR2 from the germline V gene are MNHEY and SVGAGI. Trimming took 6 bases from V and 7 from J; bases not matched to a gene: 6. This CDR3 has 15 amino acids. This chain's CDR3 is CASSPGTSGANEQFF. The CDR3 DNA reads TGTGCCAGCAGCCCCGGGACTAGCGGGGCTAATGAGCAGTTCTTC.

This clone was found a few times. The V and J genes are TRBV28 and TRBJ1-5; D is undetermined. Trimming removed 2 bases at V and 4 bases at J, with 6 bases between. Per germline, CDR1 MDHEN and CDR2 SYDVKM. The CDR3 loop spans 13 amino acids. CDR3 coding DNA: TGTGCCAGCAGTTTACAGATTAATCAGCCCCAGCATTTT. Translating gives CASSLQINQPQHF.

The CDR3 region has the DNA TGTGCCAGCAGCTTGGACGGGACAGCTTTTAATGAAAAACTGTTTTTT. Translated: CASSLDGTAFNEKLFF. This chain joins TRBV7-9 and TRBJ1-4; 7 positions agree with TRBD1. The junction had 8 bases not matched to a gene; V was cut back by 3 bases and J by 4 bases. CDR3 length equals 16 residues. The germline V gene encodes CDR1 SEHNR and CDR2 FQNEAQ (reference sequence).